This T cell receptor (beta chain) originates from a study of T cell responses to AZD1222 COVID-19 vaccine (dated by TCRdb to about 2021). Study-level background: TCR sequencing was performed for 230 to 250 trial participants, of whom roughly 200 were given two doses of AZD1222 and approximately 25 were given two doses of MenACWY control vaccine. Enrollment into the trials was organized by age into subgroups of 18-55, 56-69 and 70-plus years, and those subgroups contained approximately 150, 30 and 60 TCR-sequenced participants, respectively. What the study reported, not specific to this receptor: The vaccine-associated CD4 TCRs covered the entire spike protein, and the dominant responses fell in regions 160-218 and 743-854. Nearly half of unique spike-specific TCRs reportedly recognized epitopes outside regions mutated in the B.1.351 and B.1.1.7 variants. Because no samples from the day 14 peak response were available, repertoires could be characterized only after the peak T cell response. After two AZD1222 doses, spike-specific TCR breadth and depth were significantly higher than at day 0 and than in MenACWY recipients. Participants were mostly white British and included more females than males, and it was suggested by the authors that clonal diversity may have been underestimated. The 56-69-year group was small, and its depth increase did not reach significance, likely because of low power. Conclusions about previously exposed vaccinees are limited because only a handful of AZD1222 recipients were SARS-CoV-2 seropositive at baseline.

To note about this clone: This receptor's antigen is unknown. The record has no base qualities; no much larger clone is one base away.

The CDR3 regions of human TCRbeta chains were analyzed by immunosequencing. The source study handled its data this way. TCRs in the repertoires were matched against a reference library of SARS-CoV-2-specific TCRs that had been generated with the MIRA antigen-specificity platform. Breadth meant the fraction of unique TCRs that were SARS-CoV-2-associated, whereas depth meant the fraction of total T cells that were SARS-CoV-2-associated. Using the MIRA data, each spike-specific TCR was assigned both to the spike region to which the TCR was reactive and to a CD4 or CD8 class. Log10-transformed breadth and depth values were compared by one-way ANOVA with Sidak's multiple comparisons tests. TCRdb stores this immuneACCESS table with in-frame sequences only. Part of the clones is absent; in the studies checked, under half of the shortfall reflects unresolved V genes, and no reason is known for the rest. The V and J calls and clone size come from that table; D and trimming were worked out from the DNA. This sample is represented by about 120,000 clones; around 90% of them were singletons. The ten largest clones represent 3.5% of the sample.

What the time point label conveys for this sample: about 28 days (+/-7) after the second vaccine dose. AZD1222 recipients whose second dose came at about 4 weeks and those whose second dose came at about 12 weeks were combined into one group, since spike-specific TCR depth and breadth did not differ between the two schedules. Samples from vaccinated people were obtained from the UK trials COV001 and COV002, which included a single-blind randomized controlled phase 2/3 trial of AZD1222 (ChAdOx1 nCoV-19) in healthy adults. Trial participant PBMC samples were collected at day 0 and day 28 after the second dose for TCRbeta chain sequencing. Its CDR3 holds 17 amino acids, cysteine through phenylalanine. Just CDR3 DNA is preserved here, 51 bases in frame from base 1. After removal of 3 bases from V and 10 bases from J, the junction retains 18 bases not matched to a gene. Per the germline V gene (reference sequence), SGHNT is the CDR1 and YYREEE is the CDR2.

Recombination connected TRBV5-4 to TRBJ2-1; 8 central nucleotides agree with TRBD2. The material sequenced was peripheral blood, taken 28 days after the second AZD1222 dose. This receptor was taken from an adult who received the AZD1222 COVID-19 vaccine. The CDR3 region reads CASSSPGLGSSRGEQFF. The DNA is TGTGCCAGCAGCTCTCCGGGACTAGGAAGTAGTCGAGGGGAGCAGTTCTTC. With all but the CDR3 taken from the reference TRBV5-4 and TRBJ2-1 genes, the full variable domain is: ETGVTQSPTHLIKTRGQQVTLRCSSQSGHNTVSWYQQALGQGPQFIFQYYREEENGRGNFPPRFSGLQFPNYSSELNVNALELDDSALYLCASSSPGLGSSRGEQFFGPGTRLTVL.